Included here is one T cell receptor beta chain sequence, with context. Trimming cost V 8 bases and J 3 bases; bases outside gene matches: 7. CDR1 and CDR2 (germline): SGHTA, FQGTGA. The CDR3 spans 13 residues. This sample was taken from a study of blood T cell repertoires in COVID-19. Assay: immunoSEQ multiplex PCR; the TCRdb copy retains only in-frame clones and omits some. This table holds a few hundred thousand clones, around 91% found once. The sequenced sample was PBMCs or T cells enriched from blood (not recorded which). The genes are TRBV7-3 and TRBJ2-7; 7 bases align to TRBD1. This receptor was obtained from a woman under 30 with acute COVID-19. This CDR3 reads CASSGDRVYEQYF. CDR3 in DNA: TGTGCCAGCTCAGGAGACAGGGTCTACGAGCAGTACTTC.